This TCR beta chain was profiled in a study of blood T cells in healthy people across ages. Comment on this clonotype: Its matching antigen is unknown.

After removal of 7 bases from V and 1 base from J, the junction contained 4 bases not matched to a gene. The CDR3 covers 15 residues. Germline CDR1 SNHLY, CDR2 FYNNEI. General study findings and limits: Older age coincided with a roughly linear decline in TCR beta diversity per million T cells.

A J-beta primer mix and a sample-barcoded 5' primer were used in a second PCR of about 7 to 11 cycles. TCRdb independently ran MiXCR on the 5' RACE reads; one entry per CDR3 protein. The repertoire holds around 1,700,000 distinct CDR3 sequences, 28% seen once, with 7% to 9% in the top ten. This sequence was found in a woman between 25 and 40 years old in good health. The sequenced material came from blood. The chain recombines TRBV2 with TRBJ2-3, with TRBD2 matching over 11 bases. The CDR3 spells CASMGTSGRTDTQYF. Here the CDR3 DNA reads TGTGCCAGCATGGGGACTAGCGGACGCACAGATACGCAGTATTTT. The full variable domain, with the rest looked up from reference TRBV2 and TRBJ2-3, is EPEVTQTPSHQVTQMGQEVILRCVPISNHLYFYWYRQILGQKVEFLVSFYNNEISEKSEIFDDQFSVERPDGSNFTLKIRSTKLEDSAMYFCASMGTSGRTDTQYFGPGTRLTVL.